Listed below are T cell receptor beta chains from one sample, sequenced in a study of shared clonotypes between healthy human individuals. Profiling relied on immunoSEQ multiplex PCR, and the TCRdb table lists in-frame clones only, not all of them. Among over a million clones listed, about 98.5% were seen once. The sequenced sample was naive CD4+ T cells sorted from blood. The receptors come from a man between 25 and 39 years old in good health. The CDR3 runs from the conserved cysteine through the conserved F or W. A D gene is named only where the DNA matches it firmly.

j_gene,d_gene,v_gene,CDR3aa,CDR3nt
TRBJ2-7,-,TRBV27,CASSFRGRNEQYF,TGTGCCAGCAGTTTCCGGGGGCGCAACGAGCAGTACTTC
TRBJ1-2,-,TRBV14,CASSQDRRNLGYTF,TGTGCCAGCAGCCAAGATAGGAGAAACCTAGGCTACACCTTC
TRBJ2-3,-,TRBV27,CATRLLVSTDTQYF,TGTGCCACCCGTCTTCTGGTTAGCACAGATACGCAGTATTTT
TRBJ2-3,-,TRBV27,CASSSSASGRVGTDTQYF,-
TRBJ1-3,-,TRBV11-2,CASSGRQDGNTIYF,TGTGCCAGCAGCGGACGACAGGACGGAAACACCATATATTTT
TRBJ2-7,TRBD1,TRBV6-5,CASSQDRLYEQYF,TGTGCCAGCAGCCAGGACAGGCTTTACGAGCAGTACTTC
TRBJ2-1,-,TRBV18,CASSQPSVTYNEQFF,TGTGCCAGCTCACAACCTAGCGTTACCTACAATGAGCAGTTCTTC
TRBJ2-1,-,TRBV6-1,CASSEIGVGRVWINEQFF,TGTGCCAGCAGTGAAATTGGTGTGGGCAGGGTGTGGATCAATGAGCAGTTCTTC
TRBJ1-2,-,TRBV5-6,CASSLQTDDGYTF,TGTGCCAGCAGCCTCCAGACGGACGATGGCTACACCTTC
TRBJ2-3,TRBD2,TRBV5-1,CASSFGAGADTQYF,TGCGCCAGCAGCTTCGGCGCGGGAGCAGATACGCAGTATTTT
TRBJ2-5,-,TRBV7-3,CASSRGGGPGTQYF,TGTGCCAGCAGCCGAGGGGGAGGGCCGGGGACCCAGTACTTC